The source of this TCR beta chain is a study of T cells in Graves' hyperthyroidism and ophthalmopathy. V was clipped by 0 bases and J by 7 bases; unmatched bases: 10. In germline, CDR1 is SGHDT, CDR2 YYEEEE. The CDR3 has 16 amino acids. This clonotype was seen only a few times. TCR beta CDR3 region amplification was performed from RNA transcripts. The HTBI primer set served for first-round RT-PCR of the TCR CDR3. TCRdb fed the multiplex PCR reads into MiXCR, producing one record per CDR3 protein. This sample has about 420,000 distinct CDR3 sequences; around a sixth occur once, and the top ten carry 13% to 15%. Cells are PBMCs isolated from 10 ml of fresh blood.

The sample was blood. The sequence was collected from a woman in her late teens or twenties with Graves' hyperthyroidism. The gene calls are TRBV5-6 and TRBJ1-2, with 9 bases lining up with TRBD1. CDR3 amino acids: CASSLARDRVVRGYTF. CDR3 nucleotide sequence: TGTGCCAGCAGCTTGGCCCGGGACAGGGTCGTCCGTGGCTACACCTTC. The variable domain in full, with the rest retrieved from reference TRBV5-6 and TRBJ1-2, is DAGVTQSPTHLIKTRGQQVTLRCSPKSGHDTVSWYQQALGQGPQFIFQYYEEEERQRGNFPDRFSGHQFPNYSSELNVNALLLGDSALYLCASSLARDRVVRGYTFGSGTRLTVV.